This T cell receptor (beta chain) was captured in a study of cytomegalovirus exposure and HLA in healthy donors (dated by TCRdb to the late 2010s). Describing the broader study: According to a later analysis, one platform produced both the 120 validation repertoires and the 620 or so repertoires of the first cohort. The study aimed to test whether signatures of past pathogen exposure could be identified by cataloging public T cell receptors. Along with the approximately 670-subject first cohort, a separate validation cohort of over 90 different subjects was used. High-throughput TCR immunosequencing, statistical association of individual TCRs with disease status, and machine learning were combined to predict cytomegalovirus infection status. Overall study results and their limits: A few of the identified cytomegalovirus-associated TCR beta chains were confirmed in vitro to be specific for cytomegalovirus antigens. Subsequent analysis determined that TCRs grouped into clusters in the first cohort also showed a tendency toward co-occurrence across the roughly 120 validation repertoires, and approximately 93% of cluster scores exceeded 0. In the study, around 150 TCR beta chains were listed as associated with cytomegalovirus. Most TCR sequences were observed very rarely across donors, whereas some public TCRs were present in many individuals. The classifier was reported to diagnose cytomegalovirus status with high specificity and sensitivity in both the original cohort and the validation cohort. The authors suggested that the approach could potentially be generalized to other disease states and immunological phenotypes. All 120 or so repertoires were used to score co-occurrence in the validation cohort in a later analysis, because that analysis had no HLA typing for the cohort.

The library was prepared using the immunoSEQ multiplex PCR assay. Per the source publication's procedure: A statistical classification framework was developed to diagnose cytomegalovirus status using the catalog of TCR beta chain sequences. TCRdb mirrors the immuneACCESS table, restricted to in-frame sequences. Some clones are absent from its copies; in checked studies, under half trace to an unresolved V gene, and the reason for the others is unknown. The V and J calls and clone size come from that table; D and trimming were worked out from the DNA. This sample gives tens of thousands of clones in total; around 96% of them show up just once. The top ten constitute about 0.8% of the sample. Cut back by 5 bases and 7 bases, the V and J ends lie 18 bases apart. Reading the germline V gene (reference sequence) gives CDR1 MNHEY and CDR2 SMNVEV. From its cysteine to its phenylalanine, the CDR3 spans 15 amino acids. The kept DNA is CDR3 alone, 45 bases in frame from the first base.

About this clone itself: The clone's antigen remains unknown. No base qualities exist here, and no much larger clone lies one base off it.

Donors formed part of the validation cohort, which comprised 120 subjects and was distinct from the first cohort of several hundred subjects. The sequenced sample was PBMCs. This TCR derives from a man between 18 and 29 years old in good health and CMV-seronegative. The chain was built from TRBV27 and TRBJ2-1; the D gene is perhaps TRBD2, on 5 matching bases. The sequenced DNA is TGTGCCAGCAGTAACCCCGGGGTGTACGTGAATGAGCAGTTCTTC. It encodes CASSNPGVYVNEQFF.